One and the same sample provided the 10 T cell receptor beta chains below, sequenced in a study of cytomegalovirus exposure and HLA in healthy donors. PCR primers comprised 60 Vbeta and 13 Jbeta primers. Produced via immunoSEQ multiplex PCR; TCRdb's table is partial and in-frame only. This table has 120,000 or so clones, roughly 79% appearing once. Sequenced: PBMCs. The receptors derive from a woman in her 40s in good health and CMV-seronegative.

This sequence joins TRBV5-5 and TRBJ2-5; 9 positions agree with TRBD2. The CDR3 is 16 residues long. Germline V gene data show CDR1 as SGHKS and CDR2 as YYEKEE (reference sequence). The V and J ends lost 0 bases and 2 bases, in that order; junction bases with no gene match: 5. The DNA for the CDR3 is TGTGCCAGCAGCTTGGGGCTAGCGGGGTCACAAGAGACCCAGTACTTC. It is translated as CASSLGLAGSQETQYF.

The V and J genes are TRBV9 and TRBJ2-1, with TRBD2 matching over 7 bases. J lost 9 bases, V lost 4 bases, and 1 base had no gene match. CDR3 size: 11 residues. Germline V gene sequence: CDR1 SGDLS, CDR2 YYNGEE. CDR3 sequence: CASSWEGEQFF. The CDR3 coding sequence is TGTGCCAGCAGCTGGGAGGGTGAGCAGTTCTTC.

V usage is TRBV10-1 and J usage is TRBJ2-3; 9 bases fit TRBD1. Germline V gene sequence: CDR1 WNHNN, CDR2 SYGVQD (reference sequence). The CDR3 contains 17 residues. V lost 4 bases, J lost 2 bases, and 10 bases stayed unmatched. CDR3 region: CASSGIPDRGYTDTQYF. Here the CDR3 DNA reads TGCGCCAGCAGTGGGATTCCGGACAGGGGATACACAGATACGCAGTATTTT.

The CDR3 loop is CASRQRGLAGTDTQYF. In nucleotides, the CDR3 is TGCGCCAGCAGACAAAGAGGACTAGCGGGGACAGATACGCAGTATTTT. V usage is TRBV5-1 and J usage is TRBJ2-3, with 12 positions matching TRBD2. This CDR3 is 16 amino acids long. J gave up 3 bases and V 5 bases, and 7 bases lay outside the gene matches. Germline V gene lookup returns CDR1 SGHRS and CDR2 YFSETQ.

The chain carries TRBV7-2 and TRBJ2-7; TRBD1 is a possible D gene (7 bases). Trimming removed 1 base at V and 2 bases at J, with 15 bases between. The CDR3 sequence is 16 residues long. CDR1 and CDR2 (germline): SGHTA, FQGNSA. The CDR3 DNA sequence: TGTGCCAGCAGCTTAGTCAGCGGCGGGACAGCCTACGAGCAGTACTTC. Translated, it gives CASSLVSGGTAYEQYF.

This sequence joins TRBV10-3 and TRBJ1-1, with TRBD1 matching 9 bases. The CDR3 consists of 15 residues. The V gene end was trimmed by 6 bases and the J gene end by 0 bases; junction bases not matched to a gene: 5. Per germline, CDR1 ENHRY and CDR2 SYGVKD. The CDR3 DNA reads TGTGCCATCAGCCCAGGACAGGGGATGAACACTGAAGCTTTCTTT. It codes for CAISPGQGMNTEAFF.

This chain links TRBV19 with TRBJ1-1, with a weak D call TRBD1 (5 bases). CDR1 is LNHDA and CDR2 is SQIVND in the germline V gene (reference sequence). CDR3 size: 14 residues. V lost 4 bases to trimming and J lost 4 bases, with 13 bases between them. CDR3 coding DNA: TGTGCCAGTAGTAACCTTCAGGGATTCACTGAAGCTTTCTTT. It yields the protein CASSNLQGFTEAFF.

This chain uses TRBV2 with TRBJ1-6; TRBD1 aligns across 7 bases. The CDR3 is 16 residues long. Germline V CDR1 and CDR2: SNHLY, FYNNEI. V was clipped by 0 bases and J by 8 bases; unmatched bases: 7. CDR3 region: CASSEADRAGHSPLHF. The DNA of the CDR3 is TGTGCCAGCAGTGAAGCTGACAGGGCTGGACATTCACCCCTCCACTTT.

The chain combines TRBV5-8 with TRBJ2-1; TRBD1 aligns across 8 bases. Trimming at V came to 5 bases and at J to 7 bases, leaving 11 bases not matched to a gene. Per the germline V gene, CDR1 is SGHTS and CDR2 is YDEGEE. This CDR3 contains 15 residues. The CDR3 is CASRSGGGLWNEQFF. CDR3 coding DNA: TGTGCCAGCAGATCAGGGGGCGGACTTTGGAATGAGCAGTTCTTC.

This clone was seen only a few times. The CDR3 spells CASSLETSTGELFF. The CDR3 nucleotides read TGCGCCAGCAGCTTGGAGACTTCCACCGGGGAGCTGTTTTTT. The rearrangement uses TRBV5-1 and TRBJ2-2; D not certain. V was clipped by 0 bases and J by 4 bases, with 7 bases between them. The CDR3 consists of 14 residues. Germline CDR1 SGHRS, CDR2 YFSETQ.